This TCR beta chain comes out of a study of blood T cell repertoires in COVID-19. The protocol was immunoSEQ multiplex PCR, while the TCRdb copy is restricted to in-frame clones and leaves out a portion. The data contain about 430,000 clones, approximately 90% of them singletons. Exposed enrollees encountered a COVID-19 case at some point within 2 weeks before study entry. The V segment lost 7 bases and the J segment 6 bases; nucleotides outside the gene matches: 2. The germline V gene encodes CDR1 ENHRY and CDR2 SYGVKD. The CDR3 extends over 13 amino acids. This chain connects TRBV10-3 to TRBJ1-6; TRBD1 agrees at 8 bases. The receptor was isolated from a woman aged 18-29 years who had been exposed to COVID-19. Input material: PBMCs or T cells enriched from blood (not recorded which). The CDR3 loop is CAITGQVNSPLHF. In DNA form, the CDR3 reads TGTGCCATCACGGGACAGGTTAATTCACCCCTCCACTTT.